The present TCR beta chain was sequenced within a study of blood T cell repertoires in COVID-19. Across the study: Material from acute and convalescent COVID-19 was sourced from the United States, Italy and Spain.

The repertoire was sequenced with immunoSEQ multiplex PCR; TCRdb's copy has only in-frame clones and lacks some. Among over 250,000 clones listed, approximately 88% were seen once. This TCR derives from a woman under 30 who had recovered from COVID-19. Material: PBMCs or T cells enriched from blood (not recorded which).

The CDR3 DNA is TGCGCCAGCAGCCAAGGGGAGCGGGGTCCCTCCTACGAGCAGTACTTC. It codes for CASSQGERGPSYEQYF. V usage is TRBV4-3 and J usage is TRBJ2-7, with 7 bases fitting TRBD2. The CDR3 runs 16 residues. The J segment lost 0 bases and the V segment lost 1 base, leaving 6 bases of the junction unmatched. CDR1 is LGHNA and CDR2 is YSLEER in the germline V gene.